This entry is about one TCR beta chain. The record originates from a study of tumor-infiltrating lymphocytes in oesophageal squamous cell carcinoma. TCRdb reprocessed the PCR reads with MiXCR, giving one entry per CDR3 protein. This table has 18,000 or so distinct CDR3 sequences, 40% to 50% appearing once. V was cut by 4 bases and J by 4 bases, with 12 bases left in between. This CDR3 spans 14 amino acids. The V gene's germline CDR1 is SGHVS and CDR2 FNYEAQ. The chain links TRBV7-6 to TRBJ2-3; weak D call: TRBD1 (6 bases). Sequencing used normal esophageal tissue next to the tumor. This receptor was identified in a male donor with esophageal squamous cell carcinoma. CDR3 DNA sequence: TGTGCCAGCAGCTCCACAGGGTATCCAGATACGCAGTATTTT. Its translation is CASSSTGYPDTQYF.